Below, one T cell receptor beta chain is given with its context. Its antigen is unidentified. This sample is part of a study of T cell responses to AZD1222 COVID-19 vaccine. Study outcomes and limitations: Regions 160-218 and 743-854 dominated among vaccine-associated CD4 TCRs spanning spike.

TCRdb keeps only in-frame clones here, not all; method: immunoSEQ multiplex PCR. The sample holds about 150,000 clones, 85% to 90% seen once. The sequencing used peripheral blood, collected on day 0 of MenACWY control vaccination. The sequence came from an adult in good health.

The DNA for the CDR3 is TGTGCCAGCAGCGAATTACAGGGGGCTAACTATGGCTACACCTTC. This translates into CASSELQGANYGYTF. V and J are TRBV5-6 and TRBJ1-2; 8 nucleotides match TRBD1. The CDR3 sequence is 15 residues long. Germline V gene sequence: CDR1 SGHDT, CDR2 YYEEEE. Losses at the gene ends were 4 bases for V and 0 bases for J; bases not matched to a gene: 5.